This TCR beta chain stems from a study of OX40 agonist ivuxolimab in advanced cancers. Study in general: One hepatocellular carcinoma and two cutaneous melanoma patients partially responded.

Data came from immunoSEQ multiplex PCR; TCRdb stores just in-frame clones and leaves some out. The table has 41,000 or so clones, more than 75% seen once; the top ten hold 22%. V was trimmed by 4 bases and J by 0 bases, leaving 12 bases between them. CDR3 length: 15 amino acids. The germline V gene encodes CDR1 SNHLY and CDR2 FYNNEI. Cycle 7 day 1, cycle 4 day 1, and baseline were the timepoints at which blood was sampled. Here the sequenced sample was CD4+ or CD8+ T cells sorted from blood, taken in a trial of the OX40 agonist ivuxolimab. The chain joins TRBV2 to TRBJ1-1, with D unclear. This TCR was sampled from an adult with an advanced solid tumor such as melanoma, head and neck, liver or kidney cancer. CDR3 nucleotides: TGTGCCAGCAGTGTATTGGGGAACATGAACACTGAAGCTTTCTTT. This codes for CASSVLGNMNTEAFF.